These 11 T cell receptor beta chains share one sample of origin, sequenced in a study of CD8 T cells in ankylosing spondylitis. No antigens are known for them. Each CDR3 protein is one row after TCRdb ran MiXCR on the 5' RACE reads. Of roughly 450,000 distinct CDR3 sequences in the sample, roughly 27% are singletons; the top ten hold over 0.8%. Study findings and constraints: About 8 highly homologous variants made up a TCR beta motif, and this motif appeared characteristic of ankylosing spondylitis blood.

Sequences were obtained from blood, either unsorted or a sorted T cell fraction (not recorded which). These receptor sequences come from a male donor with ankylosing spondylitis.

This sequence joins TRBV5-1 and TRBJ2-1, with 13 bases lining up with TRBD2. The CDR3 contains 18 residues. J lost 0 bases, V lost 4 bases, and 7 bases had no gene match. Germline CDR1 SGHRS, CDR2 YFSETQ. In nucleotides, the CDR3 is TGCGCCAGCAGCCCAGGACTAGCGGGGGTCAGCTCCTACAATGAGCAGTTCTTC. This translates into CASSPGLAGVSSYNEQFF. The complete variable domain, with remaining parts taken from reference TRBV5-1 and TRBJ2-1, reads KAGVTQTPRYLIKTRGQQVTLSCSPISGHRSVSWYQQTPGQGLQFLFEYFSETQRNKGNFPGRFSGRQFSNSRSEMNVSTLELGDSALYLCASSPGLAGVSSYNEQFFGPGTRLTVL.

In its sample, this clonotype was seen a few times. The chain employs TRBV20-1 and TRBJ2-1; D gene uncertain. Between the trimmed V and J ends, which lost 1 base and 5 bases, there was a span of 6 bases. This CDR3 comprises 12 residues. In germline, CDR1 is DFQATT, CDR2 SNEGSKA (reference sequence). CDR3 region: CSARALNNEQFF. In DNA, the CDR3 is TGCAGTGCTAGAGCCTTAAACAATGAGCAGTTCTTC.

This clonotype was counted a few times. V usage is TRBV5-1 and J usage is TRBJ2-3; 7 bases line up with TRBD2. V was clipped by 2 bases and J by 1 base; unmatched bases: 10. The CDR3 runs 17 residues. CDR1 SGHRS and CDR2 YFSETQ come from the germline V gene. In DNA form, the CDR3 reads TGCGCCAGCAGCTTTACAGTGGGAGGGATCGGCACAGATACGCAGTATTTT. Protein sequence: CASSFTVGGIGTDTQYF.

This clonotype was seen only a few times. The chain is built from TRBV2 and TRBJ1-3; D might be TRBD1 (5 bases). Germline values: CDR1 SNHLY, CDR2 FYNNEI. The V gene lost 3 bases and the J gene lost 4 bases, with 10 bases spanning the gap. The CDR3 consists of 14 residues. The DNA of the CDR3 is TGTGCCAGCAGTGACCGGGGGTTCGGAAACACCATATATTTT. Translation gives CASSDRGFGNTIYF.

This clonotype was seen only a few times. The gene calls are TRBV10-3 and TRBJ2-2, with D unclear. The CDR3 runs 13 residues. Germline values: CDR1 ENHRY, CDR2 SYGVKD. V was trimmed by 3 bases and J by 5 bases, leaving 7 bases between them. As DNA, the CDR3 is TGTGCCATCAGTGAAGCCGATACCGGGGAGCTGTTTTTT. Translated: CAISEADTGELFF.

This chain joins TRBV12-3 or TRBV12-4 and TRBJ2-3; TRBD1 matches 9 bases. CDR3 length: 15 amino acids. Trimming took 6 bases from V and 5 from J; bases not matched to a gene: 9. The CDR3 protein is CASRDRGFNGDTQYF. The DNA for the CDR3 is TGTGCCAGCAGGGACAGGGGTTTTAATGGAGATACGCAGTATTTT.

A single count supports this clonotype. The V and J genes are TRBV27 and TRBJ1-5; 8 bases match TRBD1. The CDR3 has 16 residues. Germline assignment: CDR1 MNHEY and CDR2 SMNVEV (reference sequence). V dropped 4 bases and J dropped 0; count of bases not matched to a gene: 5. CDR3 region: CASSSGQGFSNQPQHF. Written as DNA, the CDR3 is TGTGCCAGCAGTTCTGGACAGGGATTTAGCAATCAGCCCCAGCATTTT.

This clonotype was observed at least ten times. The CDR3 sequence is CASKTGGTDTQYF. The CDR3 DNA sequence: TGTGCCAGCAAGACAGGGGGGACAGATACGCAGTATTTT. The chain has TRBV6-6 and TRBJ2-3; 9 bases fit TRBD1. CDR1 is MNHNY and CDR2 is SVGAGI in the germline V gene (reference sequence). Trimming removed 7 bases from V and 3 bases from J; junction bases left unmatched: 2. The CDR3 is made up of 13 amino acids.

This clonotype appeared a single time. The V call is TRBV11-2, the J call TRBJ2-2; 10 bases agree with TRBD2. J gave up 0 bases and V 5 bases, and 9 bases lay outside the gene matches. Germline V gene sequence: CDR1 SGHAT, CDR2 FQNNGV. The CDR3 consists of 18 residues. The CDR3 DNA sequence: TGTGCCAGCAGCCCGCAGAGCGGGAGGGCATCGAACACCGGGGAGCTGTTTTTT. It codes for CASSPQSGRASNTGELFF.

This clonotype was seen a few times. The CDR3 nucleotides are TGTGCCATCAGTGAGTCAACGGGCAATCAGCCCCAGCATTTT. Protein: CAISESTGNQPQHF. The genes are TRBV10-3 and TRBJ1-5; no reliable D call. V dropped 0 bases and J dropped 2 bases, with 5 bases sitting between them. Germline V gives CDR1 ENHRY, CDR2 SYGVKD. The CDR3 sequence is 14 residues long.

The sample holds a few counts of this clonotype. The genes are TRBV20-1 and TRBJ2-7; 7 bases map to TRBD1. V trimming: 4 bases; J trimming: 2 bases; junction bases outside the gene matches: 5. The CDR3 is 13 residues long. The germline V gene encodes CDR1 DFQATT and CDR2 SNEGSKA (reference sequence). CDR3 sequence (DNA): TGCAGTGCTAAAGCCGGGACAGCCTACGAGCAGTACGTC. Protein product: CSAKAGTAYEQYV.